Sequencing of this TCR beta chain was carried out in a study of cytomegalovirus exposure and HLA in healthy donors. In the study overall: Among the approximately 400 donors who were genotyped, around 77% fell in the genetic ancestry cluster that is associated with self-reported Caucasian donors.

General study results and limits: Indistinguishable V segments, including TRBV6-2 and TRBV6-3, were excluded.

From germline, CDR1 is SGHDN and CDR2 FVKESK. V gave up 1 base and J gave up 4 bases; unmatched junction bases: 7. The length of the CDR3 is 16 residues. Worth noting for this clone: The antigen remains unidentified.

The PCR employed 60 Vbeta primers together with 13 Jbeta primers. Clones were sequenced by immunoSEQ multiplex PCR, and TCRdb holds only the in-frame ones, with some missing. This table holds about 190,000 clones, approximately 79% found once. This clonotype was sampled from a woman under 30 in good health and CMV-seronegative. The chain employs TRBV14 and TRBJ1-3, with TRBD1 matching 7 bases. Specimen: PBMCs. The CDR3 here is CASSQGLQGEGNTIYF. CDR3 DNA sequence: TGTGCCAGCAGCCAAGGACTTCAGGGGGAAGGAAACACCATATATTTT.